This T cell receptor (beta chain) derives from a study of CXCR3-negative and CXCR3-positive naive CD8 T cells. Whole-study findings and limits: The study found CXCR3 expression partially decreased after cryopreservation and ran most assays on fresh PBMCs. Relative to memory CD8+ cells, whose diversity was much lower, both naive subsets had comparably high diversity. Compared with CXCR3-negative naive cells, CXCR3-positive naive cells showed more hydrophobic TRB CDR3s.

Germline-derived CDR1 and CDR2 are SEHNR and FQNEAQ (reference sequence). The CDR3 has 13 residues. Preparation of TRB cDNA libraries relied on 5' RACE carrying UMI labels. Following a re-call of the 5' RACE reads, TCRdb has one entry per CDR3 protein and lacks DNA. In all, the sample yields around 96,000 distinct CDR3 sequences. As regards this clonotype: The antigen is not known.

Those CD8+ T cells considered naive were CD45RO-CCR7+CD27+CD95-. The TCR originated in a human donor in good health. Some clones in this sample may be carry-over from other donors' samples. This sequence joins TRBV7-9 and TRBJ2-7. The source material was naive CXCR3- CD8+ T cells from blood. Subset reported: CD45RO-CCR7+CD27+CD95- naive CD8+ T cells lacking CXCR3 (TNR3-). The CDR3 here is CASSPSLFHEQYF.